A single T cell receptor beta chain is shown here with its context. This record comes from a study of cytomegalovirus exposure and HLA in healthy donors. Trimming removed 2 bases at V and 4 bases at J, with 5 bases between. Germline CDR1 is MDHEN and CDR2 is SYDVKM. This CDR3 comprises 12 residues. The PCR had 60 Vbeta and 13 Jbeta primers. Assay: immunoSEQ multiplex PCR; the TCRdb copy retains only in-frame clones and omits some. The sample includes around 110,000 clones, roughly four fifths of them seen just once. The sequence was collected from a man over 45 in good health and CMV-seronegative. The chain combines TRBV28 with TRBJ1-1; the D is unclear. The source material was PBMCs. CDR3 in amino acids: CASSLEGTEAFF. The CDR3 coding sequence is TGTGCCAGCAGTTTAGAGGGCACTGAAGCTTTCTTT. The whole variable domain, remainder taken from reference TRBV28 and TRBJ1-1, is DVKVTQSSRYLVKRTGEKVFLECVQDMDHENMFWYRQDPGLGLRLIYFSYDVKMKEKGDIPEGYSVSREKKERFSLILESASTNQTSMYLCASSLEGTEAFFGQGTRLTVV.